This TCR beta chain was retrieved from a study of CD4 T cells in relation to SARS-CoV-2 and coronaviruses. Study details: Controls used an HIV-1 Nef peptide pool or no peptide.

Regarding the study as a whole: In around 60% of donors, memory CD4+ clonotypes crossrecognized SARS-CoV-2 and at least one common cold coronavirus spike.

Trimming took 5 bases from V and 6 from J; bases not matched to a gene: 11. CDR1 is LGHNA and CDR2 is YNFKEQ in the germline V gene. The CDR3 length is 18 residues. CD4+ T cells from unexposed donors were obtained before the COVID-19 pandemic (2011-2018). The cells were cultured for about ten days before CD4+ T cells were isolated. Cultures received half-medium IL-2 refreshes on days 3 and 7. The table came from immunoSEQ multiplex PCR; TCRdb's copy has only in-frame clones and leaves some out. The sample shows 9,500 to 15,000 clones, approximately 82% of them seen only once. A note on this clone: What it recognizes is unknown.

The sequenced sample consisted of CD4+ T cells from PBMCs, cultured in vitro. The clonotype comes from a human donor in good health. The rearrangement uses TRBV4-2 and TRBJ2-1; 15 bases fit TRBD2. CDR3 amino acids: CASSTGVRTSGRGNEQFF. The CDR3 coding sequence is TGTGCCAGCAGCACGGGGGTACGGACTAGCGGGAGGGGCAATGAGCAGTTCTTC.